These 17 T cell receptor beta chains were all obtained from the same sample, sequenced in a study of cytomegalovirus exposure and HLA in healthy donors. 60 Vbeta and 13 Jbeta primers were used in PCR. TCRdb keeps only in-frame clones here, not all; method: immunoSEQ multiplex PCR. The sample consists of about 160,000 clones, about 80% of them appearing once. The specimen was PBMCs. The receptors come from a man aged 25 to 45 in good health and CMV-seronegative.

This clone was recorded once. A junction end diverges from the germline sequence, so it may reflect a read error. The chain carries TRBV4-2 and TRBJ1-2, with D maybe TRBD1 (5 bases). The CDR3 is 14 residues long. Germline values: CDR1 LGHNA, CDR2 YNFKEQ. The CDR3 is CASSQEYRPYGCTF. The CDR3 DNA is TGTGCCAGCAGCCAAGAGTACAGGCCCTATGGCTGCACCTTC.

The table lists this clone with a few counts. The rearrangement uses TRBV7-9 and TRBJ2-7, with 7 bases matching TRBD2. Germline trimming cut 1 base from V and 3 bases from J; bases unmatched to any gene: 3. The CDR3 consists of 14 residues. Looked up from germline, CDR1 is SEHNR and CDR2 is FQNEAQ (reference sequence). CDR3 residues: CASSLVWGGYEQYF. CDR3 nucleotide sequence: TGTGCCAGCAGCTTAGTATGGGGGGGCTACGAGCAGTACTTC.

V gene TRBV6-6 combines with J gene TRBJ1-3; 7 nucleotides align to TRBD1. The CDR3 length is 15 residues. J lost 5 bases, V lost 7 bases, and 11 bases had no gene match. Germline V lookup: CDR1 MNHNY, CDR2 SVGAGI (reference sequence). DNA for the CDR3: TGTGCCAGCACCCTCGTACAGGGGAGGAGAAACACCATATATTTT. Protein product: CASTLVQGRRNTIYF.

J is TRBJ2-1 and V is TRBV7-3; 8 bases line up with TRBD2. V lost 2 bases, J lost 6 bases, and 3 bases stayed unmatched. This CDR3 contains 14 residues. Per the germline V gene, CDR1 is SGHTA and CDR2 is FQGTGA. The CDR3 loop is CASSLGGGPNEQFF. CDR3 DNA sequence: TGTGCCAGCAGCTTAGGCGGGGGGCCCAATGAGCAGTTCTTC.

The V call is TRBV4-1, the J call TRBJ1-1; 7 bases map to TRBD1. Germline CDR1 and CDR2: MGHRA and YSYEKL. Losses at the gene ends were 2 bases for V and 7 bases for J; bases not matched to a gene: 1. The CDR3 has 12 amino acids. This CDR3 reads CASSQRDSEAFF. In DNA form, the CDR3 reads TGCGCCAGCAGCCAACGGGACAGTGAAGCTTTCTTT.

The rearrangement uses TRBV27 and TRBJ2-2; 9 positions agree with TRBD1. Germline trimming cut 1 base from V and 6 bases from J; bases unmatched to any gene: 12. The germline CDR1 and CDR2 sequences are MNHEY and SMNVEV (reference sequence). This CDR3 has 18 amino acids. The CDR3 DNA reads as TGTGCCAGCAGTTTATTGGGTCGGGGGACAGGGCGGTCCGGGGAGCTGTTTTTT. It encodes CASSLLGRGTGRSGELFF.

In its sample, this clone was seen once. This chain connects TRBV27 to TRBJ2-1; tentative D call: TRBD1 (6 bases). This CDR3 has 12 residues. The germline V and J ends were trimmed by 6 bases and 7 bases, with 10 bases remaining between them. CDR1 and CDR2 from the germline V gene are MNHEY and SMNVEV (reference sequence). The CDR3 DNA reads as TGTGCCAGCAGCCCAGGGGCGAATGAGCAGTTCTTC. Amino acids: CASSPGANEQFF.

The V and J genes are TRBV9 and TRBJ1-1; TRBD1 might be the D (5 bases). The germline V and J ends were trimmed by 4 bases and 1 base, with 17 bases remaining between them. The germline CDR1 and CDR2 sequences are SGDLS and YYNGEE. The CDR3 sequence is 16 residues long. CDR3 loop: CASSPSLRAPNTEAFF. The CDR3 DNA reads TGTGCCAGCAGCCCTTCTCTCAGGGCGCCGAACACTGAAGCTTTCTTT.

The chain uses TRBV25-1 and TRBJ2-1; no firm D call. This CDR3 comprises 12 residues. From germline, CDR1 is MGHDK and CDR2 SYGVNS. Between the trimmed V and J ends, which lost 2 bases and 5 bases, there was a span of 4 bases. In nucleotides, the CDR3 is TGTGCCAGCAGTGAAGTCAACAATGAGCAGTTCTTC. Translated, it gives CASSEVNNEQFF.

Concerning this clone itself: Within the sample, other DNA sequences also encode this same CDR3. The chain employs TRBV9 and TRBJ2-6; D call uncertain. Trimming stripped 0 bases from V and 0 bases from J, with 4 bases between. CDR1 and CDR2 from the germline V gene are SGDLS and YYNGEE. This CDR3 contains 15 residues. In DNA, the CDR3 is TGTGCCAGCAGCGTAGCTTCCTCTGGGGCCAACGTCCTGACTTTC. Encoded protein: CASSVASSGANVLTF.

The chain links TRBV30 to TRBJ1-1; TRBD1 might be the D (6 bases). Trimming shortened V by 5 bases and J by 4 bases, and 11 bases separated the two germline ends. The CDR3 length is 12 residues. Germline loops: CDR1 GTSNPN, CDR2 SVGIG (reference sequence). CDR3 loop: CAWGNRATEAFF. Written as DNA, the CDR3 is TGTGCCTGGGGGAACAGGGCCACTGAAGCTTTCTTT.

J is TRBJ1-1 and V is TRBV19; no clear D. Germline V lookup: CDR1 LNHDA, CDR2 SQIVND (reference sequence). The CDR3 loop spans 13 amino acids. V was shortened by 5 bases and J by 1 base, with 8 bases between the two germline ends. The CDR3 nucleotides are TGTGCCAGTAGTCTCCTAGAGAACACTGAAGCTTTCTTT. Protein: CASSLLENTEAFF.

The table lists this clone with a few counts. The V and J genes are TRBV27 and TRBJ2-7; 7 bases fit TRBD2. CDR3 length equals 14 residues. V shed 6 bases, J shed 3 bases, and the junction held 8 bases outside the gene matches. In germline, CDR1 is MNHEY, CDR2 SMNVEV (reference sequence). Here the CDR3 reads CASSLGGSDYEQYF. The CDR3 region has the DNA TGTGCCAGCAGCCTGGGGGGGTCCGACTACGAGCAGTACTTC.

This CDR3 reads CASSQDRSSGARIGQYF. The CDR3 region has the DNA TGCGCCAGCAGCCAAGATCGGTCTAGCGGGGCCCGAATTGGGCAGTATTTT. The rearrangement links TRBV4-3 to TRBJ2-3; 9 nucleotides line up with TRBD2. This CDR3 is built from 17 residues. CDR1 and CDR2 (germline): LGHNA, YSLEER. The ends lost 0 bases at V and 11 bases at J; junction bases unmatched: 15.

The CDR3 sequence: CASSLSVGGYGYTF. The DNA for the CDR3 is TGTGCCAGCAGTTTATCTGTGGGGGGATATGGCTACACCTTC. The chain recombines TRBV27 with TRBJ1-2, with D possibly being TRBD1 (5 bases). Germline assignment: CDR1 MNHEY and CDR2 SMNVEV (reference sequence). CDR3 length: 14 amino acids. Trimming took 0 bases from V and 5 from J, leaving 10 bases between them.

The V gene is TRBV5-4, the J gene TRBJ2-5; 12 nucleotides line up with TRBD2. CDR1 and CDR2 from the germline V gene are SGHNT and YYREEE (reference sequence). The length of the CDR3 is 16 residues. The V segment lost 4 bases and the J segment 3 bases; nucleotides outside the gene matches: 7. The CDR3 bases are TGTGCCAGCAGCCTAGGGCTAGCGGGAGGGGAAGAGACCCAGTACTTC. Amino acid sequence: CASSLGLAGGEETQYF. The full variable domain, rest sourced from reference TRBV5-4 and TRBJ2-5, is ETGVTQSPTHLIKTRGQQVTLRCSSQSGHNTVSWYQQALGQGPQFIFQYYREEENGRGNFPPRFSGLQFPNYSSELNVNALELDDSALYLCASSLGLAGGEETQYFGPGTRLLVL.

This chain uses TRBV28 with TRBJ1-3; D unclear. CDR1 MDHEN and CDR2 SYDVKM come from the germline V gene. The CDR3 sequence is 15 residues long. Trimming pared 2 bases from V and 2 bases from J, leaving 10 bases between. The DNA for the CDR3 is TGTGCCAGCAGTTTAGGACGGGGAGCTGGAAACACCATATATTTT. Its translation: CASSLGRGAGNTIYF.